This note documents a single TCR beta chain sequence. Its antigen is not identified. The protocol was immunoSEQ multiplex PCR, while the TCRdb copy is restricted to in-frame clones and leaves out a portion. The top ten clones hold about 3% of a sample with approximately 200,000 clones, around nine tenths of them seen once. Between the trimmed V and J ends, which lost 7 bases and 2 bases, there was a span of 17 bases. This CDR3 comprises 15 residues. Germline CDR1 and CDR2: SEHNR and FQNEAQ (reference sequence). This sample was included in a study of cytomegalovirus exposure and HLA in healthy donors. Looking at the study overall: In a later analysis, it was reported that the 120 validation repertoires had been produced on the same platform as the roughly 610 repertoires belonging to the first cohort.

Study-level results: In vitro, a few CMV-associated chains proved specific for CMV antigens.

V gene TRBV7-9 combines with J gene TRBJ2-5; possible D gene TRBD1, 6 bases. Specimen: PBMCs. This sequence was found in a woman aged 18-29 years in good health and CMV-seronegative. Written as DNA, the CDR3 is TGTGCCAGCACCGATGAGTGGCAGGGGCAAGAGACCCAGTACTTC. It specifies CASTDEWQGQETQYF. The whole variable domain, remainder taken from reference TRBV7-9 and TRBJ2-5, is DTGVSQNPRHKITKRGQNVTFRCDPISEHNRLYWYRQTLGQGPEFLTYFQNEAQLEKSRLLSDRFSAERPKGSFSTLEIQRTEQGDSAMYLCASTDEWQGQETQYFGPGTRLLVL.